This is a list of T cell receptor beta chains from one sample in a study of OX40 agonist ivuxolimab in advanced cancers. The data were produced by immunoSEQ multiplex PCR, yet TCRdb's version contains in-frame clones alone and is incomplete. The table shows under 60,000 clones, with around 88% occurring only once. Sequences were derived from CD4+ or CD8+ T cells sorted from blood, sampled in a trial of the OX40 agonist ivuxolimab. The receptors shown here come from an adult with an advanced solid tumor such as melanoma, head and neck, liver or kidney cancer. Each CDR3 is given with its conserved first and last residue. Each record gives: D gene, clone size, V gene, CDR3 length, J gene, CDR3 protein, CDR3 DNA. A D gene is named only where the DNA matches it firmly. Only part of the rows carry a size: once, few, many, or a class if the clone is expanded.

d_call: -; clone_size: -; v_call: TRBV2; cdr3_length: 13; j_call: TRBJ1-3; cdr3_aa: CASPGGSGNTIYF; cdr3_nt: TGTGCCAGCCCGGGAGGTTCCGGAAACACCATATATTTT
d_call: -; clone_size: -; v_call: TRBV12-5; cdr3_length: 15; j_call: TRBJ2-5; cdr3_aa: CASGLTSGWGETQYF; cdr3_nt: TGTGCTAGTGGTTTGACATCAGGGTGGGGGGAGACCCAGTACTTC
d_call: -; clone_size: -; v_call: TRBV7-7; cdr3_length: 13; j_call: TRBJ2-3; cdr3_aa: CASSFAFLDTQYF; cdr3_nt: TGTGCTAGCAGCTTTGCGTTTTTAGATACGCAGTATTTT
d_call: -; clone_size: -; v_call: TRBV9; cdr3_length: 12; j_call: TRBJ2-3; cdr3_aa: CASSVAADTQYF; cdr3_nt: TGTGCCAGCAGCGTAGCTGCAGATACGCAGTATTTT
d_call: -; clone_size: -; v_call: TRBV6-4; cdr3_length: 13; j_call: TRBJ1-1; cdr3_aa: CASSEVANTEAFF; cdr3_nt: TGTGCCAGCAGTGAAGTAGCGAACACTGAAGCTTTCTTT
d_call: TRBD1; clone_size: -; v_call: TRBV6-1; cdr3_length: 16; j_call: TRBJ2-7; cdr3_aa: CASRESTGTGVYEQYF; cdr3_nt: TGTGCCAGCAGGGAAAGTACCGGGACAGGGGTTTACGAGCAGTACTTC
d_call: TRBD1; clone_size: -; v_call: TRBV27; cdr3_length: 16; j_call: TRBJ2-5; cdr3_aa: CASSRGDRGYQETQYF; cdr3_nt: TGTGCCAGCAGCCGGGGGGACAGGGGGTACCAAGAGACCCAGTACTTC
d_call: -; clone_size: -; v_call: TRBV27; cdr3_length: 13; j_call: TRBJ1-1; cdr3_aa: CASSLGTLTEAFF; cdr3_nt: TGTGCCAGCAGTTTAGGAACACTCACTGAAGCTTTCTTT
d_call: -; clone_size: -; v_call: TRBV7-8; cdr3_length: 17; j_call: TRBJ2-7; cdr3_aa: CASSSRSWGGNSYEQYF; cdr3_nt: TGTGCCAGCAGCTCCAGGTCGTGGGGCGGGAACTCCTACGAGCAGTACTTC
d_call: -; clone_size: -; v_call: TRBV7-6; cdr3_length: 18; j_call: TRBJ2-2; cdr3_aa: CASSEASVGGVDTGELFF; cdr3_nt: TGTGCCAGCAGTGAAGCTAGTGTAGGAGGCGTCGACACCGGGGAGCTGTTTTTT
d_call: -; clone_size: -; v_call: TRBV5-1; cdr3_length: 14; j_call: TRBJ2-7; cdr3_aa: CASSLAGASYEQYF; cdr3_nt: TGCGCCAGCAGCTTGGCGGGGGCTTCCTACGAGCAGTACTTC
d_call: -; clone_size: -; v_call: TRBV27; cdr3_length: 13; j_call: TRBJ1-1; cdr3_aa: CASSSIRNTEAFF; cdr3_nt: TGTGCCAGCAGTTCAATAAGAAACACTGAAGCTTTCTTT
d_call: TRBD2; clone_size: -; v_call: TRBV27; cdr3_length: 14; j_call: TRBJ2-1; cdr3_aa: CASSSGLAGVEQFF; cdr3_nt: TGTGCCAGCAGTTCGGGACTAGCGGGAGTTGAGCAGTTCTTC
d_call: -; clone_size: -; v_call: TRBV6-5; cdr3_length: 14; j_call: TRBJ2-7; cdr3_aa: CASSYSQGKYEQYF; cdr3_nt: TGTGCCAGCAGTTATAGTCAGGGGAAATACGAGCAGTACTTC
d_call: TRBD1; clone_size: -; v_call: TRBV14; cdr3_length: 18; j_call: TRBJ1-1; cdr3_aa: CASSRVLRDRGENTEAFF; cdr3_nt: TGTGCCAGCAGCCGAGTTCTCCGGGACAGGGGTGAAAACACTGAAGCTTTCTTT
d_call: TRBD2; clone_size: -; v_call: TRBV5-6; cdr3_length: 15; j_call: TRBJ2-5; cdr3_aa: CASSLGLAGWETQYF; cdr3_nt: TGTGCCAGCAGCTTGGGACTAGCGGGGTGGGAGACCCAGTACTTC
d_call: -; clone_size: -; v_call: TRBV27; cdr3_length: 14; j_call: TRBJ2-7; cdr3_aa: CASSFAGLLYEQYF; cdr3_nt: TGTGCCAGCAGTTTCGCGGGACTCCTCTACGAGCAGTACTTC
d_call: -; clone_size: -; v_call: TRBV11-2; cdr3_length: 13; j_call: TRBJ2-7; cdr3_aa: CASSLSSLYEQYF; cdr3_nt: TGTGCCAGCAGCTTATCGTCTCTGTACGAGCAGTACTTC
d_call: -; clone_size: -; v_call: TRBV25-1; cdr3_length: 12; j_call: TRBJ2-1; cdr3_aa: CASSIYREPQFF; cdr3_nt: TGTGCCAGCAGCATTTACAGGGAGCCCCAGTTCTTC
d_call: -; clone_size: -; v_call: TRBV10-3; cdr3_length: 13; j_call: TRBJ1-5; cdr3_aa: CAISEVGNQPQHF; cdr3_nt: TGTGCCATCAGTGAAGTCGGAAATCAGCCCCAGCATTTT
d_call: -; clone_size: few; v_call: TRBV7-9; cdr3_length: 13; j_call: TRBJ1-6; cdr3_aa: CASSSDSNSPLHF; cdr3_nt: TGTGCCAGCAGCTCGGATTCGAATTCACCCCTCCATTTT
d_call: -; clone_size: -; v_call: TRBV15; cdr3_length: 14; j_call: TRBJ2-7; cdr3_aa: CATSRRDGLDEQYF; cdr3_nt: TGTGCCACCAGCAGGAGGGACGGGTTAGACGAGCAGTACTTC
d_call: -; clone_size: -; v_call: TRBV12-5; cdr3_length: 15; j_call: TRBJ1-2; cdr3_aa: CASGLVGTGTKGYTF; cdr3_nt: TGTGCTAGTGGTTTGGTAGGTACGGGTACGAAAGGCTACACCTTC
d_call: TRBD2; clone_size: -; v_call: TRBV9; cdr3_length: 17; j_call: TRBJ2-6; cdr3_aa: CASSHPGGGAGANVLTF; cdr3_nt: TGTGCCAGCAGCCACCCGGGGGGAGGTGCTGGGGCCAACGTCCTGACTTTC
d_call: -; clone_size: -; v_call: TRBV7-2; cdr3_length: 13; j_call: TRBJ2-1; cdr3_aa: CASSPPGENEQFF; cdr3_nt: TGTGCCAGCAGCCCCCCCGGTGAAAATGAGCAGTTCTTC
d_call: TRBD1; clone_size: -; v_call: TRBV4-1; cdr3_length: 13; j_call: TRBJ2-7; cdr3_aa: CASSRGQGGEQYF; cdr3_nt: TGCGCCAGCAGCCGAGGACAGGGGGGCGAGCAGTACTTC
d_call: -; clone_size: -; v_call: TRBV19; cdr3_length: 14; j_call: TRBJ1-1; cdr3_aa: CASSIGAPGTEAFF; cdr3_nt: TGTGCCAGTAGTATAGGGGCCCCGGGCACTGAAGCTTTCTTT
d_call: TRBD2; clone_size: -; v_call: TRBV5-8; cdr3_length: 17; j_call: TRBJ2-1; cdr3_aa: CASSRGTSGGWYNEQFF; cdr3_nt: TGTGCCAGCAGCAGAGGGACTAGCGGGGGTTGGTACAATGAGCAGTTCTTC
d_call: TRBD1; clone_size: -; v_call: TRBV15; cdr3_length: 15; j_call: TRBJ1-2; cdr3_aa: CATSRDGGTGYGYTF; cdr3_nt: TGTGCCACCAGCAGAGATGGTGGGACAGGCTATGGCTACACCTTC
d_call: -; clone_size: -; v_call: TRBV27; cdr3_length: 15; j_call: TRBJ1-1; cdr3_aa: CASHSYGGQNTEAFF; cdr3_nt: TGTGCCAGCCACTCTTATGGGGGGCAGAACACTGAAGCTTTCTTT
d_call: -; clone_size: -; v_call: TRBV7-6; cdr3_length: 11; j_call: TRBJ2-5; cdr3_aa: CASSPIETQYF; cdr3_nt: TGTGCCAGCAGCCCCATAGAGACCCAGTACTTC
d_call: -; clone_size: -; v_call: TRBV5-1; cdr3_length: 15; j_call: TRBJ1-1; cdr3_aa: CASSPAGGMNTEAFF; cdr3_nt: TGCGCCAGCAGCCCGGCGGGGGGAATGAACACTGAAGCTTTCTTT
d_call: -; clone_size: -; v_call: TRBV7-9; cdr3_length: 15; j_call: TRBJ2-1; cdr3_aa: CASSLEGLSYNEQFF; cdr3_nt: TGTGCCAGCAGCTTAGAGGGATTGTCCTACAATGAGCAGTTCTTC
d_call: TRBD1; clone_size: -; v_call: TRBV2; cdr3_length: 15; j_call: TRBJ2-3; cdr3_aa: CASRRQGTGRDTQYF; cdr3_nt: TGTGCCAGCAGAAGACAGGGGACCGGCCGAGATACGCAGTATTTT
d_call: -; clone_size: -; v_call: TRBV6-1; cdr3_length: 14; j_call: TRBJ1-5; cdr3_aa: CASSDMDSNQPQHF; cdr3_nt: TGTGCCAGCAGTGATATGGATAGCAATCAGCCCCAGCATTTT
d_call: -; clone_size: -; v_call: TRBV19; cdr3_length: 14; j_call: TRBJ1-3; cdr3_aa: CASSMTAAGNTIYF; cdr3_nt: TGTGCCAGTAGTATGACGGCTGCTGGAAACACCATATATTTT
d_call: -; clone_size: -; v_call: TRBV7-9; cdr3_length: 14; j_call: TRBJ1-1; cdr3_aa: CASSLDSMDTEAFF; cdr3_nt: TGTGCCAGCAGCTTAGACAGCATGGACACTGAAGCTTTCTTT
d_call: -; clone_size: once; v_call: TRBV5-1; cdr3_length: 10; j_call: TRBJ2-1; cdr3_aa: CASSYGEQFF; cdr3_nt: TGCGCCAGCAGCTACGGTGAGCAGTTCTTC
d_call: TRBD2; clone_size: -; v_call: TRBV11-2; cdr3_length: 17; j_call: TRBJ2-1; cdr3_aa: CASSSASGHISYNEQFF; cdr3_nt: TGTGCCAGCAGCTCCGCTAGCGGGCATATCTCCTACAATGAGCAGTTCTTC
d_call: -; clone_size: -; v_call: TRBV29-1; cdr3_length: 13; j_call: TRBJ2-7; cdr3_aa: CSVVSIYENEQYF; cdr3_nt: TGCAGCGTTGTGTCCATCTATGAGAACGAGCAGTACTTC
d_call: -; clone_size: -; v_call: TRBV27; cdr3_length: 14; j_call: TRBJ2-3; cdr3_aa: CASSKGPHTDTQYF; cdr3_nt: TGTGCCAGCAGTAAGGGACCTCACACAGATACGCAGTATTTT
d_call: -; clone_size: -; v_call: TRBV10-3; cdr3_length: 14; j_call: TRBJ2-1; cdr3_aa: CAISEWGPRNEQFF; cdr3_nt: TGTGCCATCAGTGAGTGGGGGCCGAGGAATGAGCAGTTCTTC
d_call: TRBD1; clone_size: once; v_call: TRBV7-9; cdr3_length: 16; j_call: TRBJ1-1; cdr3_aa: CASSLWMGQMNTEAFF; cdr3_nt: TGTGCCAGCAGCTTATGGATGGGACAGATGAACACTGAAGCTTTCTTT
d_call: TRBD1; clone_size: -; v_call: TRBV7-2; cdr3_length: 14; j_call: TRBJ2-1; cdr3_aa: CASSHDRGNNEQFF; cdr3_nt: TGTGCCAGCAGCCATGACAGGGGCAACAATGAGCAGTTCTTC
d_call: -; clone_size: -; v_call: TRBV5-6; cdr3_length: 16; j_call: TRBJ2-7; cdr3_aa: CASSSPSSVHSYEQYF; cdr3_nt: TGTGCCAGCAGCAGCCCAAGTTCAGTCCACTCCTACGAGCAGTACTTC
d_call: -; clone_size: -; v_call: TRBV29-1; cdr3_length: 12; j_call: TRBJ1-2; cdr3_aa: CSVGGNDYGYTF; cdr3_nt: TGCAGCGTGGGGGGCAATGACTATGGCTACACCTTC
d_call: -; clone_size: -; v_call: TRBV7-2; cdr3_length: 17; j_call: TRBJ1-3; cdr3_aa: CASSLDWGSTSGNTIYF; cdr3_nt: TGTGCCAGCAGCTTAGATTGGGGTAGTACCTCTGGAAACACCATATATTTT
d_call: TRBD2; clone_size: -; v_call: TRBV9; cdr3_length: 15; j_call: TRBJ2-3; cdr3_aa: CASSPSGLATDTQYF; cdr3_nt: TGTGCCAGCAGCCCCTCGGGACTAGCGACGGATACGCAGTATTTT
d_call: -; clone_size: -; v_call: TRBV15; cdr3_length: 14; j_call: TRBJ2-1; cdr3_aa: CATSRVVSGNEQFF; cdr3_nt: TGTGCCACCAGCAGAGTTGTTTCAGGCAATGAGCAGTTCTTC
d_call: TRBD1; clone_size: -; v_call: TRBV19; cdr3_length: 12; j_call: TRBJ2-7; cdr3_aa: CASKGQNYEQYF; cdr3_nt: TGTGCCAGTAAGGGACAGAACTACGAGCAGTACTTC
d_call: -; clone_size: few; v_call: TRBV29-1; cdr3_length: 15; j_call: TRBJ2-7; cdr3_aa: CSADRTWDGSYEQYF; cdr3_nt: TGCAGCGCCGACCGCACTTGGGACGGAAGCTACGAGCAGTACTTC
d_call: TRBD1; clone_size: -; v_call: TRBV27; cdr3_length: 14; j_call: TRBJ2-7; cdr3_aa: CASAIGTGYYEQYF; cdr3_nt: TGTGCCAGCGCAATCGGGACAGGGTACTACGAGCAGTACTTC
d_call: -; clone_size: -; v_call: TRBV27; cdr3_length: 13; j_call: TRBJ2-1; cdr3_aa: CASSSTGYNEQFF; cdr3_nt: TGTGCCAGCAGTTCCACAGGGTACAATGAGCAGTTCTTC
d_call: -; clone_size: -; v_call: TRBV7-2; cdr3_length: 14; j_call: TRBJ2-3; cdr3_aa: CASSPPGSTDTQYF; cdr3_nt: TGTGCCAGCAGCCCACCCGGGAGCACAGATACGCAGTATTTT
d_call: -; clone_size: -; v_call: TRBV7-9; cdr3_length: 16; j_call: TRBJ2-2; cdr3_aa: CASSPPSGQNTGELFF; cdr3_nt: TGTGCCAGCAGCCCCCCGTCGGGCCAAAACACCGGGGAGCTGTTTTTT
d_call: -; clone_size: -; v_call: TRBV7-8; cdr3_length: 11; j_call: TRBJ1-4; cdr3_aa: CASSDPGKLFF; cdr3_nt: TGTGCCAGCAGCGACCCGGGGAAACTGTTTTTT
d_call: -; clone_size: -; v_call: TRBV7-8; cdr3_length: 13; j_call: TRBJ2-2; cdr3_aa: CASSFNGAGELFF; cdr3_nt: TGTGCCAGCAGCTTTAACGGGGCTGGGGAGCTGTTTTTT
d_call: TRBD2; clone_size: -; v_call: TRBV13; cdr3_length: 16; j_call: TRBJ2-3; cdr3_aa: CASSSGLAEVTDTQYF; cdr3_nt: TGTGCCAGCAGCTCGGGACTAGCGGAAGTCACAGATACGCAGTATTTT
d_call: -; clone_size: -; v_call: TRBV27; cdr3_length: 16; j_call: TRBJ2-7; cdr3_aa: CASSLSGGNIPHEQYF; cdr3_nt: TGTGCCAGCAGTTTATCAGGGGGTAATATCCCCCACGAGCAGTACTTC
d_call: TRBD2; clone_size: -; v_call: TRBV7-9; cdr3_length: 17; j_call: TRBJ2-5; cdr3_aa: CASSSPPSGREQETQYF; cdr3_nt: TGTGCCAGCAGCTCCCCTCCTAGCGGGAGGGAACAAGAGACCCAGTACTTC